A selection of T cell receptor beta chains follows, all from one sample in a study of naive and memory T cell subsets. TCRdb processed the UMI-ligation and nested PCR reads anew with MiXCR; each CDR3 protein has one entry. Of 130,000 to 150,000 distinct CDR3 sequences in the sample, approximately 15% were seen once. Sequenced input: naive CD4+ T cells from blood. Source of these receptors: a human donor in good health. Both conserved end residues are part of each CDR3. Each record gives: D gene, J gene, V gene, clone size, CDR3 protein, CDR3 DNA. D genes are given only for firm matches. For some rows the clone size is stated as once, few or many, or as a class when expanded; others skip it.

d_gene: .; j_gene: TRBJ2-5; v_gene: TRBV4-1; abundance: few; CDR3aa: CASSQTSGVQETQYF; CDR3nt: TGCGCCAGCAGCCAGACTTCCGGGGTTCAAGAGACCCAGTACTTC
d_gene: TRBD2; j_gene: TRBJ2-1; v_gene: TRBV24-1; abundance: few; CDR3aa: CATTDGLAGAFIF; CDR3nt: TGTGCCACCACGGACGGGCTAGCGGGAGCTTTTATCTTC
d_gene: .; j_gene: TRBJ2-1; v_gene: TRBV29-1; abundance: few; CDR3aa: CSARRGASSYNEQFF; CDR3nt: TGCAGCGCCCGCCGCGGGGCGAGCTCCTACAATGAGCAGTTCTTC
d_gene: TRBD1; j_gene: TRBJ2-2; v_gene: TRBV9; abundance: .; CDR3aa: CASRDPGQGTGELFF; CDR3nt: TGTGCCAGCAGAGACCCGGGACAGGGAACCGGGGAGCTGTTTTTT
d_gene: .; j_gene: TRBJ1-1; v_gene: TRBV10-3; abundance: .; CDR3aa: CAISPQGSNTEAFF; CDR3nt: TGTGCCATCAGTCCACAGGGATCGAACACTGAAGCTTTCTTT
d_gene: .; j_gene: TRBJ1-1; v_gene: TRBV5-1; abundance: .; CDR3aa: CASSPAPANTEAFF; CDR3nt: TGCGCCAGCAGCCCCGCACCGGCGAACACTGAAGCTTTCTTT
d_gene: .; j_gene: TRBJ1-1; v_gene: TRBV7-2; abundance: few; CDR3aa: CASSLGGWTEAFF; CDR3nt: TGTGCCAGCAGCTTAGGGGGCTGGACTGAAGCTTTCTTT
d_gene: TRBD2; j_gene: TRBJ2-1; v_gene: TRBV7-8; abundance: .; CDR3aa: CASSLEPSGSSYNEQFF; CDR3nt: TGTGCCAGCAGCTTAGAGCCTAGCGGAAGCTCCTACAATGAGCAGTTCTTC
d_gene: TRBD1; j_gene: TRBJ2-2; v_gene: TRBV18; abundance: .; CDR3aa: CASSGQGNTGELFF; CDR3nt: TGTGCCAGTTCCGGACAGGGGAACACCGGGGAGCTGTTTTTT
d_gene: .; j_gene: TRBJ2-3; v_gene: TRBV4-1; abundance: .; CDR3aa: CASSQDPASSTDTQYF; CDR3nt: TGCGCCAGCAGCCAGGACCCCGCAAGCAGCACAGATACGCAGTATTTT
d_gene: .; j_gene: TRBJ2-2; v_gene: TRBV2; abundance: few; CDR3aa: CASLRSENTGELFF; CDR3nt: TGTGCCAGCCTGCGGTCGGAGAACACCGGGGAGCTGTTTTTT
d_gene: .; j_gene: TRBJ2-7; v_gene: TRBV3-1; abundance: many; CDR3aa: CASRDRNEQYF; CDR3nt: TGTGCCAGCCGCGACCGGAACGAGCAGTACTTC
d_gene: .; j_gene: TRBJ2-7; v_gene: TRBV28; abundance: .; CDR3aa: CASRGSPAGAYEQYF; CDR3nt: TGTGCCAGCAGGGGGTCCCCGGCAGGGGCTTACGAGCAGTACTTC
d_gene: .; j_gene: TRBJ2-3; v_gene: TRBV20-1; abundance: few; CDR3aa: CSAWGRASTDTQYF; CDR3nt: TGCAGTGCATGGGGCAGGGCCAGCACAGATACGCAGTATTTT
d_gene: TRBD2; j_gene: TRBJ2-1; v_gene: TRBV20-1; abundance: few; CDR3aa: CSARRASGSGNEQFF; CDR3nt: TGCAGTGCTAGAAGGGCTAGCGGGAGTGGGAATGAGCAGTTCTTC
d_gene: TRBD1; j_gene: TRBJ2-5; v_gene: TRBV5-4; abundance: once; CDR3aa: CASSWGQGRLQETQYF; CDR3nt: TGTGCCAGCAGCTGGGGACAGGGGAGGTTACAAGAGACCCAGTACTTC
d_gene: .; j_gene: TRBJ2-1; v_gene: TRBV5-1; abundance: .; CDR3aa: CASSPRTGGNEQFF; CDR3nt: TGCGCCAGCAGCCCCCGGACGGGCGGGAATGAGCAGTTCTTC
d_gene: TRBD1; j_gene: TRBJ1-5; v_gene: TRBV2; abundance: .; CDR3aa: CASTATMTGTQPQHF; CDR3nt: TGTGCCAGCACCGCGACCATGACAGGGACTCAGCCCCAGCATTTT
d_gene: TRBD1; j_gene: TRBJ2-1; v_gene: TRBV20-1; abundance: few; CDR3aa: CSAREISGTGKGDEQFF; CDR3nt: TGCAGTGCTAGAGAGATTTCCGGGACAGGGAAAGGGGATGAGCAGTTCTTC
d_gene: TRBD2; j_gene: TRBJ2-7; v_gene: TRBV4-2; abundance: .; CDR3aa: CASSQVSMFEGTSFYNEQYF; CDR3nt: TGTGCCAGCAGCCAAGTCTCGATGTTTGAAGGGACTAGCTTTTACAACGAGCAGTACTTC
d_gene: TRBD2; j_gene: TRBJ2-5; v_gene: TRBV5-4; abundance: few; CDR3aa: CASSPIAGGGETQYF; CDR3nt: TGTGCCAGCAGCCCCATAGCGGGAGGAGGGGAGACCCAGTACTTC
d_gene: .; j_gene: TRBJ2-1; v_gene: TRBV6-2/TRBV6-3; abundance: .; CDR3aa: CVSSGPGLWAGEQFF; CDR3nt: TGTGTCAGCAGTGGACCGGGACTCTGGGCTGGTGAGCAGTTCTTC
d_gene: .; j_gene: TRBJ1-2; v_gene: TRBV27; abundance: few; CDR3aa: CASSINRVANYGYTF; CDR3nt: TGTGCCAGCAGTATAAACAGGGTAGCTAACTATGGCTACACCTTC
d_gene: .; j_gene: TRBJ2-7; v_gene: TRBV30; abundance: few; CDR3aa: CAWSGESEQYF; CDR3nt: TGTGCCTGGAGCGGGGAGTCCGAGCAGTACTTC
d_gene: TRBD1; j_gene: TRBJ1-3; v_gene: TRBV5-1; abundance: .; CDR3aa: CASSKGARGNTIYF; CDR3nt: TGCGCCAGCAGCAAGGGGGCTCGTGGAAACACCATATATTTT
d_gene: TRBD2; j_gene: TRBJ2-1; v_gene: TRBV2; abundance: few; CDR3aa: CASSGLAVYNEQFF; CDR3nt: TGTGCCAGCAGCGGACTAGCGGTATACAATGAGCAGTTCTTC
d_gene: .; j_gene: TRBJ2-5; v_gene: TRBV18; abundance: .; CDR3aa: CASSPPTGETQYF; CDR3nt: TGTGCCAGCTCACCACCAACGGGGGAGACCCAGTACTTC
d_gene: TRBD1; j_gene: TRBJ2-1; v_gene: TRBV12-3/TRBV12-4; abundance: many; CDR3aa: CASSPRGRDEQFF; CDR3nt: TGTGCCAGCAGTCCCAGGGGGCGGGATGAGCAGTTCTTC
d_gene: .; j_gene: TRBJ1-1; v_gene: TRBV18; abundance: few; CDR3aa: CASSPLAKNTEAFF; CDR3nt: TGTGCCAGCTCACCACTGGCCAAGAACACTGAAGCTTTCTTT
d_gene: .; j_gene: TRBJ1-5; v_gene: TRBV30; abundance: .; CDR3aa: CAWNAGHQPQHF; CDR3nt: TGTGCCTGGAATGCAGGGCACCAGCCCCAGCATTTT
d_gene: TRBD2; j_gene: TRBJ2-3; v_gene: TRBV12-3/TRBV12-4; abundance: few; CDR3aa: CASSLGRTSGKDTQYF; CDR3nt: TGTGCCAGCAGTTTGGGACGGACTAGCGGGAAAGATACGCAGTATTTT
d_gene: TRBD1; j_gene: TRBJ2-1; v_gene: TRBV20-1; abundance: .; CDR3aa: CSARTGGDEQFF; CDR3nt: TGCAGTGCTAGGACAGGGGGGGATGAGCAGTTCTTC
d_gene: TRBD1; j_gene: TRBJ2-7; v_gene: TRBV5-6; abundance: .; CDR3aa: CASSLVDRVNF; CDR3nt: TGTGCCAGCAGCTTGGTGGACAGGGTGAACTTC
d_gene: .; j_gene: TRBJ2-4; v_gene: TRBV6-5; abundance: few; CDR3aa: CASSSRGFENIQYF; CDR3nt: TGTGCCAGCAGTTCCCGGGGGTTTGAGAACATTCAGTACTTC
d_gene: .; j_gene: TRBJ2-3; v_gene: TRBV4-1; abundance: many; CDR3aa: CASSQVRDTQYF; CDR3nt: TGCGCCAGCAGCCAAGTCCGAGATACGCAGTATTTT
d_gene: TRBD1; j_gene: TRBJ2-3; v_gene: TRBV28; abundance: .; CDR3aa: CASSLSDRAPRTDTQYF; CDR3nt: TGTGCCAGCAGTTTATCTGACAGGGCCCCCCGCACAGATACGCAGTATTTT
d_gene: .; j_gene: TRBJ2-7; v_gene: TRBV5-5; abundance: .; CDR3aa: CASSVRGLDEQYF; CDR3nt: TGTGCCAGCAGCGTCCGGGGTCTGGACGAGCAGTACTTC
d_gene: .; j_gene: TRBJ2-1; v_gene: TRBV11-2; abundance: .; CDR3aa: CASEPRVSLPNEQFF; CDR3nt: TGTGCCAGCGAACCGAGGGTTTCCCTCCCCAATGAGCAGTTCTTC
d_gene: TRBD1; j_gene: TRBJ2-2; v_gene: TRBV9; abundance: few; CDR3aa: CASSQQGLTGELFF; CDR3nt: TGTGCCAGCAGCCAACAGGGGTTAACCGGGGAGCTGTTTTTT
d_gene: .; j_gene: TRBJ2-7; v_gene: TRBV12-3/TRBV12-4; abundance: .; CDR3aa: CASAGGIYEQYF; CDR3nt: TGTGCCAGCGCCGGAGGAATCTACGAGCAGTACTTC
d_gene: .; j_gene: TRBJ2-3; v_gene: TRBV11-2; abundance: .; CDR3aa: CASSFSGGTDTQYF; CDR3nt: TGTGCCAGCAGCTTCTCAGGGGGCACAGATACGCAGTATTTT
d_gene: .; j_gene: TRBJ2-5; v_gene: TRBV25-1; abundance: many; CDR3aa: CASSELREWDSGAYQETQYF; CDR3nt: TGTGCCAGCAGTGAATTGAGAGAGTGGGACTCCGGGGCATACCAAGAGACCCAGTACTTC
d_gene: .; j_gene: TRBJ1-2; v_gene: TRBV3-1; abundance: few; CDR3aa: CASSQDSVSTHGYTF; CDR3nt: TGTGCCAGCAGCCAAGATTCAGTCTCAACTCATGGCTACACCTTC
d_gene: .; j_gene: TRBJ1-5; v_gene: TRBV20-1; abundance: few; CDR3aa: CSARNGESGYSNQPQHF; CDR3nt: TGCAGTGCTAGAAACGGCGAAAGCGGCTATAGCAATCAGCCCCAGCATTTT
d_gene: .; j_gene: TRBJ2-7; v_gene: TRBV5-4; abundance: .; CDR3aa: CASSAGGLSSYEQYF; CDR3nt: TGTGCCAGCAGTGCCGGGGGGCTAAGCTCCTACGAGCAGTACTTC
d_gene: .; j_gene: TRBJ2-6; v_gene: TRBV20-1; abundance: many; CDR3aa: CSARVSGPGANVLTF; CDR3nt: TGCAGTGCTAGAGTATCGGGGCCTGGGGCCAACGTCCTGACTTTC
d_gene: TRBD1; j_gene: TRBJ2-5; v_gene: TRBV10-3; abundance: many; CDR3aa: CATDRTGQETQYF; CDR3nt: TGTGCCACCGACCGGACAGGGCAAGAGACCCAGTACTTC
d_gene: TRBD1; j_gene: TRBJ2-3; v_gene: TRBV3-1; abundance: .; CDR3aa: CASSAQTRDRGPVRGTDTQYF; CDR3nt: TGTGCCAGCAGCGCACAAACCAGAGACAGGGGGCCGGTTCGGGGCACAGATACGCAGTATTTT
d_gene: TRBD2; j_gene: TRBJ2-6; v_gene: TRBV5-1; abundance: .; CDR3aa: CASSLGPSGSSGANVLTF; CDR3nt: TGCGCCAGCAGCTTGGGGCCTAGCGGGAGCTCTGGGGCCAACGTCCTGACTTTC
d_gene: TRBD2; j_gene: TRBJ2-1; v_gene: TRBV2; abundance: .; CDR3aa: CASSERREYEQFF; CDR3nt: TGTGCCAGCAGTGAAAGGCGGGAGTATGAGCAGTTCTTC
d_gene: .; j_gene: TRBJ2-4; v_gene: TRBV27; abundance: .; CDR3aa: CASSSPAQARKNIQYF; CDR3nt: TGTGCCAGCAGTTCCCCCGCGCAGGCCCGCAAAAACATTCAGTACTTC
d_gene: .; j_gene: TRBJ2-5; v_gene: TRBV7-2; abundance: .; CDR3aa: CASSLAPQRAGETQYF; CDR3nt: TGTGCCAGCAGCTTAGCACCCCAGAGAGCCGGGGAGACCCAGTACTTC
d_gene: .; j_gene: TRBJ1-1; v_gene: TRBV5-1; abundance: .; CDR3aa: CASSLARLTNTEAFF; CDR3nt: TGCGCCAGCAGCCTTGCGCGCCTTACGAACACTGAAGCTTTCTTT
d_gene: .; j_gene: TRBJ2-7; v_gene: TRBV30; abundance: few; CDR3aa: CASTNPKGSYEQYF; CDR3nt: TGTGCCTCCACGAACCCCAAAGGCTCCTACGAGCAGTACTTC
d_gene: .; j_gene: TRBJ2-1; v_gene: TRBV19; abundance: few; CDR3aa: CASSRAQSSYNEQFF; CDR3nt: TGTGCCAGTAGCCGAGCCCAGAGCTCCTACAATGAGCAGTTCTTC
d_gene: TRBD1; j_gene: TRBJ1-2; v_gene: TRBV29-1; abundance: .; CDR3aa: CSVMTGGSYGYTF; CDR3nt: TGCAGCGTAATGACAGGGGGAAGCTATGGCTACACCTTC